This T cell receptor (beta chain) emerged from a study of human T cells and chemical hapten exposure. Time point defined: patch test 1, 2 weeks after DPC sensitization. Sample treatment: therapeutic diphenylcyclopropenone sensitization with weekly scalp DPC. This clonotype was picked up a small number of times. This CDR3 is 13 amino acids long. V was cut by 0 bases and J by 8 bases, with 10 bases left in between. TCRdb re-analysed the RACE reads in MiXCR, keeping a single row per CDR3 protein. The sample contains around 120,000 distinct CDR3 sequences, approximately 13% of which appear only once. The chain carries TRBV12-3 or TRBV12-4 and TRBJ1-2, with no clear D. Specimen: whole blood, collected in connection with sensitization to the hapten diphenylcyclopropenone (DPC). This TCR came from a young man with alopecia areata. Some clones in this sample may be carry-over from other donors' samples. This chain's CDR3 is CASSLADSMGYTF. The CDR3 DNA reads TGTGCCAGCAGTTTAGCCGATTCGATGGGCTACACCTTC.